The 4 T cell receptor beta chains below all came from one sample that was sequenced in a study of identical twins. MiXCR, run by TCRdb on the 5' RACE reads, gives a single entry per CDR3 protein. The table lists 650,000 to 750,000 distinct CDR3 sequences, 21% of them singletons. The sample was also linked to a second study, of T cells expressing NK-cell markers.

The sequenced sample consisted of PBMCs. The receptors were gathered from a young woman in good health.

This clonotype appeared once. This rearrangement joins TRBV5-6 to TRBJ2-2; D is ambiguous. The CDR3 totals 14 residues. Germline V gene data show CDR1 as SGHDT and CDR2 as YYEEEE. V was trimmed by 3 bases and J by 5 bases, leaving 11 bases between them. The CDR3 loop is CASSSGKRTGELFF. The CDR3 DNA follows: TGTGCCAGCAGCTCCGGTAAACGGACCGGGGAGCTGTTTTTT.

This clonotype has only a few counts. The genes are TRBV19 and TRBJ2-6; D is unclear. The CDR3 is made up of 15 amino acids. The germline gives CDR1 LNHDA, CDR2 SQIVND (reference sequence). V lost 6 bases and J lost 0, with 9 bases in between. CDR3 residues: CASRVSRSGANVLTF. CDR3 DNA sequence: TGTGCCAGTAGGGTCAGTCGCTCTGGGGCCAACGTCCTGACTTTC.

This clonotype appeared a few times. The rearrangement links TRBV20-1 to TRBJ2-1; the match to TRBD2 covers 10 bases. The V gene end was trimmed by 8 bases and the J gene end by 0 bases; junction bases not matched to a gene: 1. The CDR3 spans 13 residues. The germline gives CDR1 DFQATT, CDR2 SNEGSKA (reference sequence). The CDR3 DNA reads as TGCAGTAGCGGGAGGGACTCCTACAATGAGCAGTTCTTC. Translation gives CSSGRDSYNEQFF.

This clonotype has just a few counts. V is TRBV5-6 and J is TRBJ2-5, with TRBD2 identical over 7 bases. Germline V gene lookup returns CDR1 SGHDT and CDR2 YYEEEE. J was trimmed by 7 bases and V by 1 base; bases with no gene match: 16. The CDR3 consists of 17 residues. The CDR3: CASSLQAHASGLWTQYF. The CDR3 coding sequence is TGTGCCAGCAGCTTGCAAGCTCATGCTAGCGGTTTATGGACCCAGTACTTC.